A single sample is the source of the 4 T cell receptor beta chains below, sequenced in a study of shared clonotypes between healthy human individuals. Clones were read by immunoSEQ multiplex PCR, and TCRdb kept only the in-frame ones, dropping some. The profile shows 740,000 or so clones, 73% of them singletons. The sample consisted of memory CD4+ T cells sorted from blood. Described subset: CD45RA-negative fraction. Receptor source: a woman between 25 and 40 years old in good health.

The J gene is TRBJ1-1, the V gene TRBV27; possibly TRBD1 for D (6 bases). CDR3 length: 15 amino acids. The V gene's germline CDR1 is MNHEY and CDR2 SMNVEV (reference sequence). V dropped 6 bases and J dropped 0 bases, with 14 bases sitting between them. The CDR3 loop reads CASRQRTVLNTEAFF. CDR3 sequence (DNA): TGTGCCAGCAGACAGAGGACAGTGTTGAACACTGAAGCTTTCTTT.

This rearrangement joins TRBV27 to TRBJ2-5, with D perhaps TRBD2 (5 bases). The V gene lost 5 bases and the J gene lost 1 base, with 14 bases spanning the gap. CDR1 and CDR2 from the germline V gene are MNHEY and SMNVEV (reference sequence). This CDR3 region has 15 residues. CDR3 sequence reads: CASSGLGGSQETQYF. CDR3 DNA sequence: TGTGCCAGCAGTGGCTTAGGAGGAAGCCAAGAGACCCAGTACTTC.

The chain combines TRBV5-1 with TRBJ2-3; 11 bases are shared with TRBD2. V gave up 4 bases and J gave up 2 bases; unmatched junction bases: 9. There are 17 residues in the CDR3. CDR1 is SGHRS, CDR2 YFSETQ, per germline. CDR3 nucleotide sequence: TGCGCCAGCAGCCTCGGGAATAGCGGGAGGGTCACAGATACGCAGTATTTT. The encoded protein is CASSLGNSGRVTDTQYF. The complete variable domain, with remaining parts taken from reference TRBV5-1 and TRBJ2-3, reads KAGVTQTPRYLIKTRGQQVTLSCSPISGHRSVSWYQQTPGQGLQFLFEYFSETQRNKGNFPGRFSGRQFSNSRSEMNVSTLELGDSALYLCASSLGNSGRVTDTQYFGPGTRLTVL.

This sequence joins TRBV7-9 and TRBJ2-5, with TRBD1 matching over 9 bases. The CDR3 spans 14 residues. V was pared by 5 bases and J by 5 bases, with 6 bases of the junction left unmatched. Germline loops: CDR1 SEHNR, CDR2 FQNEAQ (reference sequence). CDR3 in amino acids: CASSPRTGAETQYF. The DNA for the CDR3 is TGTGCCAGCAGCCCCAGGACAGGGGCTGAGACCCAGTACTTC. Using reference TRBV7-9 and TRBJ2-5 for the parts outside the CDR3, the full variable domain is DTGVSQNPRHKITKRGQNVTFRCDPISEHNRLYWYRQTLGQGPEFLTYFQNEAQLEKSRLLSDRFSAERPKGSFSTLEIQRTEQGDSAMYLCASSPRTGAETQYFGPGTRLLVL.